The present TCR beta chain was sequenced within a study of OX40 agonist ivuxolimab in advanced cancers. About the study as a whole: Ivuxolimab was a fully human IgG2 agonistic monoclonal antibody targeting the costimulatory receptor OX40 (CD134). Intravenous ivuxolimab was administered to patients every 2 weeks at six dose levels: 0.01, 0.1, 0.3, 1.5, 3 and 10 mg/kg. Of the roughly 54 dose-escalation patients, hepatocellular carcinoma was present in around 20, melanoma in roughly 15, renal cell carcinoma in 9 and head and neck cancer in 9. A male proportion of roughly 80% and a mean age of 60 years, ranging from roughly 23 to 79, were recorded for the dose-escalation cohort. Patients were allowed to have had prior anti-PD-1, anti-PD-L1 or anti-CTLA-4 therapy, and approximately 43% of the dose-escalation patients had previously received checkpoint inhibitors. Partial responses occurred in three dose-escalation patients, of whom one had hepatocellular carcinoma and two had cutaneous melanoma. The point of sequencing TCRbeta in the periphery was to test whether ivuxolimab changed TCR sequence diversity and drove clonal T-cell expansion. The monotherapy dose-escalation portion (N ≈ 52 patients) of the phase I ivuxolimab trial is reported in the paper. Overall results and qualifications from the work: At doses of 0.1 to 3.0 mg/kg, clonal expansion of both CD4+ and CD8+ T cells in blood was seen between baseline and week 6. After ivuxolimab, CD8+ T cells had more expanded clones than CD4+ T cells on average. The antigen specificity of the peripheral T cells that underwent clonal expansion was not determined. In the 0.1-3.0 mg/kg groups, partial responders had among the lowest normalized peripheral clonal expansion, particularly in CD8+ T cells. Low levels of normalized T-cell clonal expansion were also shown by some nonresponding patients.

Patients with autoimmune disease history or receiving systemic immunosuppression were excluded from the trial. Peripheral blood for TCR sequencing was collected from all dose cohorts at baseline, on cycle 4 day 1, and on cycle 7 day 1. The samples were taken from a phase I, first-in-human, multicenter, open-label dose-escalation trial of ivuxolimab. The trial enrolled adults with locally advanced or metastatic head and neck squamous cell, hepatocellular, melanoma or renal cell carcinoma. Before TCR sequencing, CD4+ T cells and CD8+ T cells were sorted from peripheral blood as separate populations. As to this clone: Its specific antigen is unknown. Base-call qualities are not available, and no considerably larger clone is one nucleotide away.

From cysteine to phenylalanine, the CDR3 is 15 amino acids long. Of all the DNA, just the CDR3 is kept, 45 bases in frame from base 1. From the germline V gene, CDR1 is SGHRS and CDR2 is YFSETQ. V drops 0 bases and J drops 0 bases, leaving 10 bases in between. To sequence the TCRbeta CDR3 region, genomic DNA was isolated from the sorted cells. The immunoSEQ Assay was used to sequence the TCRbeta CDR3 regions. This is the immuneACCESS table as TCRdb keeps it, with only in-frame sequences that have V and J called. A part of the clones is gone; compared with another copy, unresolved V genes explain less than half, and the rest is unexplained. Present in this sample are almost 50,000 clones, 80% to 90% of which were seen just once. The ten biggest clones cover 40% to 65% of the sample.

The sample here was CD4+ or CD8+ T cells sorted from blood, taken in a trial of the OX40 agonist ivuxolimab. The source is an adult with an advanced solid tumor such as melanoma, head and neck, liver or kidney cancer. The sequence joins TRBV5-1 to TRBJ2-7, with TRBD2 as a weak D call on 5 bases. The CDR3 here reads CASSLGPGSSYEQYF. The DNA sequence follows: TGCGCCAGCAGCTTGGGCCCGGGGAGCTCCTACGAGCAGTACTTC. Joined to the reference TRBV5-1 and TRBJ2-7 proteins, this CDR3 gives the full variable domain: KAGVTQTPRYLIKTRGQQVTLSCSPISGHRSVSWYQQTPGQGLQFLFEYFSETQRNKGNFPGRFSGRQFSNSRSEMNVSTLELGDSALYLCASSLGPGSSYEQYFGPGTRLTVT.